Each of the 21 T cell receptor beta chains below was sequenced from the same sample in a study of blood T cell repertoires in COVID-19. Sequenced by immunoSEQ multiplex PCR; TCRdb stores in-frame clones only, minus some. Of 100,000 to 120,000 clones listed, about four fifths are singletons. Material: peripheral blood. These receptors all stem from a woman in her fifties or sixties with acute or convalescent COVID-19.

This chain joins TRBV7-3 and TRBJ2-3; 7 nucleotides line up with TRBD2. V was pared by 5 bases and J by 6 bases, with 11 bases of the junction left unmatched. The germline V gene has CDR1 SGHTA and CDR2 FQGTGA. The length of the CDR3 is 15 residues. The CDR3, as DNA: TGTGCCAGCAGCATCGGACTAGGGGCCCCCGATACGCAGTATTTT. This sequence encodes CASSIGLGAPDTQYF.

CDR3 in DNA: TGTGCCAGCAGCTTATTGCCGCAGGGGTACGACGAGCAGTACTTC. Protein sequence: CASSLLPQGYDEQYF. J is TRBJ2-7 and V is TRBV7-2; possible D gene TRBD1, 6 bases. CDR1 is SGHTA and CDR2 is FQGNSA in the germline V gene. The CDR3 is 15 residues long. The germline V and J ends were trimmed by 2 bases and 5 bases, with 16 bases remaining between them.

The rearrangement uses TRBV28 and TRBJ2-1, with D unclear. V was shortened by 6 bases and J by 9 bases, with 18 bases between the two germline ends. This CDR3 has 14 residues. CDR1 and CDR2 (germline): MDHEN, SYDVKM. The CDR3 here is CASSPIRDRSEQFF. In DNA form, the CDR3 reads TGTGCCAGCAGCCCAATACGAGATCGTTCTGAGCAGTTCTTC.

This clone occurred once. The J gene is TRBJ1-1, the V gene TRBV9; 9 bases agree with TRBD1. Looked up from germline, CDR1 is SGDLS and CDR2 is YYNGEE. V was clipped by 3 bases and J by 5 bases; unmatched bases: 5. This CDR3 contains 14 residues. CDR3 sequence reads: CASSARTGDTEAFF. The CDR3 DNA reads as TGTGCCAGCAGCGCACGGACAGGGGATACTGAAGCTTTCTTT.

The CDR3 reads CSVSTRDTGYTF. Written as DNA, the CDR3 is TGCAGCGTTTCTACCAGGGATACGGGCTACACCTTC. V and J are TRBV29-1 and TRBJ1-2; D may be TRBD1 (5 bases). V was pared by 5 bases and J by 8 bases, with 15 bases between. The germline V gene has CDR1 SQVTM and CDR2 ANQGSEA. This CDR3 comprises 12 residues.

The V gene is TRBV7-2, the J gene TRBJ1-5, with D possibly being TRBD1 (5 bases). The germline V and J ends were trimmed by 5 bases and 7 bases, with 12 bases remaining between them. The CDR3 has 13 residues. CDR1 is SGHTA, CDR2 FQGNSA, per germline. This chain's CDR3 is CASSDRGSQPQHF. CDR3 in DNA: TGTGCCAGCAGCGACAGAGGATCGCAGCCCCAGCATTTT.

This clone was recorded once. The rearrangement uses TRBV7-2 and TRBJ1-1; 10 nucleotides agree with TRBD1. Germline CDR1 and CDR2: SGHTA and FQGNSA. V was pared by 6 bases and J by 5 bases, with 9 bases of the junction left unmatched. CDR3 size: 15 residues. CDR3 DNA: TGTGCCAGCAGTTTCCGGGACAGGGGTGGAACTGAAGCTTTCTTT. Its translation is CASSFRDRGGTEAFF.

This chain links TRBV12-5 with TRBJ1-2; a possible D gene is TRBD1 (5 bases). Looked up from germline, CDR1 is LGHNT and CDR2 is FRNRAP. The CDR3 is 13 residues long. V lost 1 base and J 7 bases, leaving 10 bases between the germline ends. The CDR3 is CASGLAGGAGYTF. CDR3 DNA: TGTGCTAGTGGTTTGGCCGGAGGGGCTGGCTACACCTTC.

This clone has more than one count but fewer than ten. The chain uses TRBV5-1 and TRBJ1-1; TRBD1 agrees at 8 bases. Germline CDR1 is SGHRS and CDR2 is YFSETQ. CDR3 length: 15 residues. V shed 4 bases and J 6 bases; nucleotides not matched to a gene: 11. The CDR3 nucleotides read TGCGCCAGCAGCCTTACGGACAGGGAAGGTTCTGAAGCTTTCTTT. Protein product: CASSLTDREGSEAFF.

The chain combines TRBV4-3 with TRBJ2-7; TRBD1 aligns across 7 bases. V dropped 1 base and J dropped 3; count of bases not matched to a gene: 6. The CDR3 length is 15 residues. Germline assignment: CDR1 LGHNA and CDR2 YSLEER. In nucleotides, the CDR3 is TGCGCCAGCAGCCAAGGCCGCCGGGACAGCTACGAGCAGTACTTC. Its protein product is CASSQGRRDSYEQYF.

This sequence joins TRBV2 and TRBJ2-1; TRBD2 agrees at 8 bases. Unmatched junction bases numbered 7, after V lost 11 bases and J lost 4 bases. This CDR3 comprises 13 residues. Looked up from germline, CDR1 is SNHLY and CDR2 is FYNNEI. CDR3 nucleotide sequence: TGTGCCGGCGGGACTAGGGGTTACAATGAGCAGTTCTTC. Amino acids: CAGGTRGYNEQFF.

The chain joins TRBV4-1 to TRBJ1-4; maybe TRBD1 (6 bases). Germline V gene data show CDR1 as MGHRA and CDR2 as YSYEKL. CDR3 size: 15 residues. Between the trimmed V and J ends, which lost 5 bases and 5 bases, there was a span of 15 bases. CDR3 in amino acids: CASSKPGATNEKLFF. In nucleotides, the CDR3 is TGCGCCAGCAGCAAACCAGGGGCGACGAATGAAAAACTGTTTTTT.

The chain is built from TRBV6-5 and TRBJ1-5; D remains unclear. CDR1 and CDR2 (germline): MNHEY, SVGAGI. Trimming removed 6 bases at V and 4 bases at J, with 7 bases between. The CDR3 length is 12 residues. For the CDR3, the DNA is TGTGCCAGCAGCGGGGAGAATCAGCCCCAGCATTTT. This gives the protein CASSGENQPQHF.

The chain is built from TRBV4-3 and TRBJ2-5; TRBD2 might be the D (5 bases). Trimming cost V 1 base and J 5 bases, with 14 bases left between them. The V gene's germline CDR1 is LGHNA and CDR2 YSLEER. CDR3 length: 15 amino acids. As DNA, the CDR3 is TGCGCCAGCAGCCAAGCGGACGGAGGACGGGAGACCCAGTACTTC. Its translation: CASSQADGGRETQYF.

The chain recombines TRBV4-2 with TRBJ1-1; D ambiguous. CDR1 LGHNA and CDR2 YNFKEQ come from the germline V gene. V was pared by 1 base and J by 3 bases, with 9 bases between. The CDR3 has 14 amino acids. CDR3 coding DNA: TGTGCCAGCAGCCAAGCGGGAGGGCACACTGAAGCTTTCTTT. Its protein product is CASSQAGGHTEAFF.

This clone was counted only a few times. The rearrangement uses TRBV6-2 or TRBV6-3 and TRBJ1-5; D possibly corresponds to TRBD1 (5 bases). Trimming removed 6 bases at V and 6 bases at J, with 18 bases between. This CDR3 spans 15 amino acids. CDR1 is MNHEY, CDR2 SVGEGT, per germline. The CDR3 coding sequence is TGTGCCAGCAGCACAGGCCGGTCTAGGGGTCAGCCCCAGCATTTT. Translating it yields CASSTGRSRGQPQHF.

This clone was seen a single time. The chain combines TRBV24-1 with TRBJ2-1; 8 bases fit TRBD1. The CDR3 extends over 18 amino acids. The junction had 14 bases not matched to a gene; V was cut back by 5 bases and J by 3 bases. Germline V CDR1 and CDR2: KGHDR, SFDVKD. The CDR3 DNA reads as TGTGCCACCAGTGCAGACAGATCTAGGACAGGGCTCTACAATGAGCAGTTCTTC. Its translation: CATSADRSRTGLYNEQFF.

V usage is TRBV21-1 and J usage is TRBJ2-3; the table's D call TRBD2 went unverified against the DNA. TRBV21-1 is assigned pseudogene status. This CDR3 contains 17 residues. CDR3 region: CASSLDPWRGGHHTQYF. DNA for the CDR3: TGTGCCAGCAGCCTTGACCCTTGGCGGGGGGGCCACCATACGCAGTATTTT.

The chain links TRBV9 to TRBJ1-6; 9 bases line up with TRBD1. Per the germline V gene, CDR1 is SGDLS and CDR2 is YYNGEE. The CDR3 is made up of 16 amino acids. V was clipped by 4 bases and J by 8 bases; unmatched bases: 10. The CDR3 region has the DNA TGTGCCAGCAGCCCAGACGGGGGACAGGGTTATTCACCCCTCCACTTT. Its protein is CASSPDGGQGYSPLHF. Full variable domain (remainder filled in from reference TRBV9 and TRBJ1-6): DSGVTQTPKHLITATGQRVTLRCSPRSGDLSVYWYQQSLDQGLQFLIQYYNGEERAKGNILERFSAQQFPDLHSELNLSSLELGDSALYFCASSPDGGQGYSPLHFGNGTRLTVT.

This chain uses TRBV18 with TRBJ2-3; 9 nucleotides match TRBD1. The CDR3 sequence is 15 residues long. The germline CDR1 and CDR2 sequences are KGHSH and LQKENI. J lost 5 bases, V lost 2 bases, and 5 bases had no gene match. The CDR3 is CASSPTDRGGDTQYF. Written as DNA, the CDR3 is TGTGCCAGCTCACCAACGGACAGGGGTGGAGATACGCAGTATTTT. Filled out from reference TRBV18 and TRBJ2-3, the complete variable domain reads NAGVMQNPRHLVRRRGQEARLRCSPMKGHSHVYWYRQLPEEGLKFMVYLQKENIIDESGMPKERFSAEFPKEGPSILRIQQVVRGDSAAYFCASSPTDRGGDTQYFGPGTRLTVL.

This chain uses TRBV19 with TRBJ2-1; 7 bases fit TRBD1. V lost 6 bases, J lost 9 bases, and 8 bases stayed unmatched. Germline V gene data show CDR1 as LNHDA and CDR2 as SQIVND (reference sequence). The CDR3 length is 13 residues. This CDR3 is CASSRQGYGEQFF. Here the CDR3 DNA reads TGTGCCAGTAGCCGACAGGGTTACGGTGAGCAGTTCTTC.